The 30 T cell receptor beta chains in this list originate from one sample, sequenced in a study of cytotoxic CD8 clonotypes in ibrutinib-treated CLL. The assay was immunoSEQ multiplex PCR, and TCRdb's table has in-frame clones only and misses some. The sample shows some 200,000 clones, about 75% of them seen only once. The starting material was PBMCs, obtained after 12 months of ibrutinib treatment. These receptors were collected from a human donor with chronic lymphocytic leukemia.

The chain employs TRBV6-1 and TRBJ1-1; possible D gene TRBD1, 5 bases. The CDR3 length is 17 residues. V lost 1 base and J 0 bases, leaving 15 bases between the germline ends. Germline CDR1 and CDR2: MNHNS and SASEGT. CDR3 in DNA: TGTGCCAGCAGTGAAGTCCCCGGGGGGGGTTTGAACACTGAAGCTTTCTTT. Its protein is CASSEVPGGGLNTEAFF.

The rearrangement uses TRBV5-1 and TRBJ2-7, with a weak D call TRBD2 (5 bases). Trimming cost V 0 bases and J 0 bases, with 13 bases left between them. The CDR3 length is 16 residues. Germline V gene lookup returns CDR1 SGHRS and CDR2 YFSETQ. The CDR3 DNA sequence: TGCGCCAGCAGCTTGGGTGGGGTAGCGAGCTCCTACGAGCAGTACTTC. This sequence encodes CASSLGGVASSYEQYF.

The chain couples TRBV29-1 to TRBJ1-2; 9 bases match TRBD1. There are 12 residues in the CDR3. J was trimmed by 12 bases and V by 4 bases; bases with no gene match: 9. Germline V gene sequence: CDR1 SQVTM, CDR2 ANQGSEA. CDR3: CSVAGQGVSNTF. CDR3 DNA sequence: TGCAGCGTTGCGGGACAGGGAGTATCTAACACCTTC.

This clone has at least ten counts. V is TRBV2 and J is TRBJ1-5; D is undetermined. The germline V and J ends were trimmed by 4 bases and 9 bases, with 16 bases remaining between them. This CDR3 spans 14 amino acids. In germline, CDR1 is SNHLY, CDR2 FYNNEI. The CDR3 sequence: CASSGDGAIGPQHF. The CDR3 DNA reads as TGTGCCAGCAGTGGAGACGGTGCGATTGGGCCCCAGCATTTT.

This chain uses TRBV9 with TRBJ2-3, with 9 bases lining up with TRBD2. The V gene end was trimmed by 0 bases and the J gene end by 8 bases; junction bases not matched to a gene: 10. Germline CDR1 SGDLS, CDR2 YYNGEE. CDR3 length: 16 amino acids. CDR3 coding DNA: TGTGCCAGCAGCGTAGTAACAGCGGGAGGACTAGGTACGCAGTATTTT. Translating gives CASSVVTAGGLGTQYF.

The table lists this clone with a few counts. The gene calls are TRBV6-6 and TRBJ2-3; perhaps TRBD2 as D (5 bases). With 2 bases removed from V and 3 bases from J, the gap between germline ends came to 15 bases. The CDR3 contains 16 residues. The germline V gene has CDR1 MNHNY and CDR2 SVGAGI (reference sequence). The CDR3 nucleotides read TGTGCCAGCAGTTACGCATTGGGCCCGGGAACAGATACGCAGTATTTT. Protein sequence: CASSYALGPGTDTQYF.

The rearrangement joins TRBV28 to TRBJ1-4; D is perhaps TRBD1 (6 bases). Germline V gene lookup returns CDR1 MDHEN and CDR2 SYDVKM. The length of the CDR3 is 18 residues. V was clipped by 5 bases and J by 4 bases, with 23 bases between them. The CDR3 DNA follows: TGTGCCAGCAGTCTCGAGGGCCCCGGGGGCCTGGGTAATGAAAAACTGTTTTTT. Protein: CASSLEGPGGLGNEKLFF.

In its sample, this clone was seen a few times. The gene calls are TRBV5-1 and TRBJ2-5; 8 bases match TRBD1. This CDR3 contains 16 residues. Germline CDR1 SGHRS, CDR2 YFSETQ. Trimming cost V 4 bases and J 9 bases; bases outside gene matches: 17. Here the CDR3 reads CASSVRPQGGTLSQYF. The CDR3 DNA follows: TGCGCCAGCAGCGTACGCCCACAGGGGGGCACGTTGTCCCAGTACTTC. Variable domain in full (rest from reference TRBV5-1 and TRBJ2-5): KAGVTQTPRYLIKTRGQQVTLSCSPISGHRSVSWYQQTPGQGLQFLFEYFSETQRNKGNFPGRFSGRQFSNSRSEMNVSTLELGDSALYLCASSVRPQGGTLSQYFGPGTRLLVL.

This clone has a single count. This rearrangement joins TRBV7-3 to TRBJ2-7; no definite D call. The V end was cut by 4 bases, the J end by 3 bases, with 10 bases between. This CDR3 has 13 amino acids. The germline V gene encodes CDR1 SGHTA and CDR2 FQGTGA. The CDR3 is CASSSNWGYEQYF. Written as DNA, the CDR3 is TGTGCCAGCAGCTCCAACTGGGGCTACGAGCAGTACTTC.

The chain recombines TRBV7-3 with TRBJ2-7, with TRBD2 identical over 9 bases. V shed 0 bases and J 0 bases; nucleotides not matched to a gene: 3. Germline CDR1 reads SGHTA; CDR2 reads FQGTGA. This CDR3 is 16 amino acids long. The CDR3 loop is CASSLTASGVSYEQYF. CDR3 in DNA: TGTGCCAGCAGCTTAACGGCTAGCGGGGTCTCCTACGAGCAGTACTTC.

J is TRBJ2-1 and V is TRBV27, with no clear D. This CDR3 contains 13 residues. Trimming removed 5 bases at V and 2 bases at J, with 7 bases between. Germline assignment: CDR1 MNHEY and CDR2 SMNVEV (reference sequence). CDR3 sequence: CASSPYTYNEQFF. In DNA form, the CDR3 reads TGTGCCAGCAGTCCTTACACCTACAATGAGCAGTTCTTC.

This clone has just one count. V usage is TRBV7-6 and J usage is TRBJ2-3; 9 positions match TRBD2. The CDR3 is 15 amino acids. The germline V gene encodes CDR1 SGHVS and CDR2 FNYEAQ. After removal of 5 bases from V and 5 bases from J, the junction contained 8 bases not matched to a gene. The CDR3 DNA is TGTGCCAGCAGCCCCGCTAGCGGGACGGGAGATACGCAGTATTTT. Amino acid sequence: CASSPASGTGDTQYF.

The chain uses TRBV6-5 and TRBJ1-1; D possibly corresponds to TRBD1 (6 bases). The CDR3 is 14 amino acids. V was pared by 8 bases and J by 0 bases, with 13 bases between. The germline V gene has CDR1 MNHEY and CDR2 SVGAGI. The CDR3 DNA reads TGTGCCAGCTTCCCAAGACAGGTGAACACTGAAGCTTTCTTT. Translated: CASFPRQVNTEAFF.

The gene calls are TRBV7-9 and TRBJ2-6; D is perhaps TRBD1 (6 bases). V was cut by 1 base and J by 2 bases, with 6 bases left in between. The CDR3 is made up of 15 amino acids. Germline V gives CDR1 SEHNR, CDR2 FQNEAQ (reference sequence). The CDR3 sequence: CASSLDRAGANVLTF. Here the CDR3 DNA reads TGTGCCAGCAGCTTAGACAGGGCTGGGGCCAACGTCCTGACTTTC. The whole variable domain, remainder taken from reference TRBV7-9 and TRBJ2-6, is DTGVSQNPRHKITKRGQNVTFRCDPISEHNRLYWYRQTLGQGPEFLTYFQNEAQLEKSRLLSDRFSAERPKGSFSTLEIQRTEQGDSAMYLCASSLDRAGANVLTFGAGSRLTVL.

V usage is TRBV30 and J usage is TRBJ2-7; D not certain. V lost 3 bases and J 7 bases, leaving 13 bases between the germline ends. Germline CDR1 reads GTSNPN; CDR2 reads SVGIG (reference sequence). The CDR3 totals 12 residues. In nucleotides, the CDR3 is TGTGCCTGGAGCCTAACAAGGGTTGAGCAGTACTTC. This gives the protein CAWSLTRVEQYF. Together with reference TRBV30 and TRBJ2-7, the CDR3 gives the full variable domain: SQTIHQWPATLVQPVGSPLSLECTVEGTSNPNLYWYRQAAGRGLQLLFYSVGIGQISSEVPQNLSASRPQDRQFILSSKKLLLSDSGFYLCAWSLTRVEQYFGPGTRLTVT.

On this clone itself: An end of the junction does not agree with germline; a read error may underlie this. The chain employs TRBV5-1 and TRBJ2-7, with 8 bases that match TRBD1. This CDR3 region has 14 residues. CDR1 is SGHRS, CDR2 YFSETQ, per germline. As DNA, the CDR3 is TGTGCCAGCAGCCCTAGACAGGGGTCCTACGAGCAGTACTTC. Amino acids: CASSPRQGSYEQYF.

V and J are TRBV6-5 and TRBJ1-2; D may be TRBD1 (5 bases). Germline V gives CDR1 MNHEY, CDR2 SVGAGI. The CDR3 contains 15 residues. Deletions cut 6 bases from V and 1 base from J, with 15 bases between. The CDR3 is CASRGTGRDNYGYTF. CDR3 bases: TGTGCCAGCAGGGGGACTGGGCGTGATAACTATGGCTACACCTTC.

The J gene is TRBJ2-4, the V gene TRBV28, with 7 bases lining up with TRBD1. Germline CDR1 MDHEN, CDR2 SYDVKM. CDR3 length: 15 residues. The junction had 7 bases not matched to a gene; V was cut back by 4 bases and J by 4 bases. CDR3: CASSSDRVRKNIQYF. The CDR3 nucleotides read TGTGCCAGCAGTTCAGACAGGGTGAGGAAAAACATTCAGTACTTC.

The chain uses TRBV27 and TRBJ1-2; D remains unclear. Germline assignment: CDR1 MNHEY and CDR2 SMNVEV (reference sequence). The V end was cut by 7 bases, the J end by 1 base, with 10 bases between. There are 13 residues in the CDR3. The CDR3 spells CASKRAINYGYTF. The CDR3, as DNA: TGTGCCAGCAAGAGAGCCATTAACTATGGCTACACCTTC.

The chain recombines TRBV30 with TRBJ2-1; D possibly corresponds to TRBD2 (5 bases). V was pared by 0 bases and J by 8 bases, with 14 bases between. Germline lookup yields CDR1 GTSNPN and CDR2 SVGIG (reference sequence). The CDR3 has 14 amino acids. CDR3 residues: CAWSVSAGGYEQFF. The CDR3 DNA reads as TGTGCCTGGAGTGTGAGCGCCGGCGGGTATGAGCAGTTCTTC.

V usage is TRBV15 and J usage is TRBJ1-5; tentative D call: TRBD1 (5 bases). CDR1 and CDR2 (germline): LNHNV, YYDKDF (reference sequence). V dropped 6 bases and J dropped 0 bases, with 9 bases sitting between them. The CDR3 totals 14 residues. CDR3 protein: CATRARDSNQPQHF. Written as DNA, the CDR3 is TGTGCCACCAGGGCCAGGGATAGCAATCAGCCCCAGCATTTT.

The gene calls are TRBV30 and TRBJ1-2; D unresolved. The CDR3 sequence is 13 residues long. V was trimmed by 2 bases and J by 7 bases, leaving 14 bases between them. Looked up from germline, CDR1 is GTSNPN and CDR2 is SVGIG (reference sequence). CDR3 loop: CAWSIARAGGYTF. In DNA form, the CDR3 reads TGTGCCTGGAGTATCGCGAGGGCGGGTGGCTACACCTTC. Full variable domain (missing parts from reference TRBV30 and TRBJ1-2): SQTIHQWPATLVQPVGSPLSLECTVEGTSNPNLYWYRQAAGRGLQLLFYSVGIGQISSEVPQNLSASRPQDRQFILSSKKLLLSDSGFYLCAWSIARAGGYTFGSGTRLTVV.

The chain recombines TRBV5-6 with TRBJ1-1; the D is unclear. This CDR3 comprises 11 residues. Trimming took off 2 bases at V and 5 bases at J, with 4 bases between the two ends. Germline V gene sequence: CDR1 SGHDT, CDR2 YYEEEE. The CDR3 region is CASSFRTEAFF. The CDR3 region has the DNA TGTGCCAGCAGCTTTCGGACTGAAGCTTTCTTT.

CDR3 DNA: TGTGCCAGCAGCTACACAGGGGTCGGGCATGGACAAGAGACCCAGTACTTC. Its translation is CASSYTGVGHGQETQYF. The rearrangement joins TRBV11-1 to TRBJ2-5; 7 bases are a match to TRBD1. Germline-derived CDR1 and CDR2 are SGHAT and FQDESV (reference sequence). The CDR3 extends over 17 amino acids. J was trimmed by 2 bases and V by 4 bases; bases with no gene match: 13.

The genes are TRBV30 and TRBJ2-3, with a weak D call TRBD1 (6 bases). Germline loops: CDR1 GTSNPN, CDR2 SVGIG (reference sequence). The ends were cut back, 2 bases at V and 1 base at J, with 10 bases in the middle. There are 14 residues in the CDR3. CDR3 nucleotides: TGTGCCTGGAGTCCAAGACAGGGCACAGATACGCAGTATTTT. It is translated as CAWSPRQGTDTQYF.

This chain's CDR3 is CAWSVQGGGREAEAFF. DNA of the CDR3: TGTGCCTGGAGTGTACAAGGAGGGGGGCGAGAAGCTGAAGCTTTCTTT. The chain couples TRBV30 to TRBJ1-1; tentatively, D is TRBD1 (6 bases). Germline CDR1 reads GTSNPN; CDR2 reads SVGIG (reference sequence). Trimming took 0 bases from V and 6 from J, leaving 20 bases between them. CDR3 size: 16 residues. Supplemented by reference TRBV30 and TRBJ1-1, the full variable domain reads SQTIHQWPATLVQPVGSPLSLECTVEGTSNPNLYWYRQAAGRGLQLLFYSVGIGQISSEVPQNLSASRPQDRQFILSSKKLLLSDSGFYLCAWSVQGGGREAEAFFGQGTRLTVV.

The rearrangement joins TRBV30 to TRBJ1-2; D remains ambiguous. Trimming took off 2 bases at V and 0 bases at J, with 10 bases between the two ends. This CDR3 is built from 14 residues. The germline gives CDR1 GTSNPN, CDR2 SVGIG (reference sequence). CDR3 bases: TGTGCCTGGAGTCGCGATCGGCCTAACTATGGCTACACCTTC. Translated, it gives CAWSRDRPNYGYTF.

The chain couples TRBV19 to TRBJ2-7; 9 nucleotides align to TRBD1. Germline trimming cut 5 bases from V and 0 bases from J; bases unmatched to any gene: 5. This CDR3 spans 15 amino acids. The germline gives CDR1 LNHDA, CDR2 SQIVND (reference sequence). DNA for the CDR3: TGTGCCAGTAGTGCCGGACAGGGGAGCTCCTACGAGCAGTACTTC. It encodes CASSAGQGSSYEQYF.

This rearrangement joins TRBV4-3 to TRBJ2-3; possible D gene TRBD2, 6 bases. The CDR3 extends over 14 amino acids. With 4 bases removed from V and 2 bases from J, the gap between germline ends came to 10 bases. From germline, CDR1 is LGHNA and CDR2 YSLEER. CDR3 DNA: TGCGCCAGCAGCCCTGGGGGGTACACAGATACGCAGTATTTT. Protein: CASSPGGYTDTQYF.

This clone was detected only a few times. The DNA of the CDR3 is TGTGCCTGGGTGACTAGCGGGTCCTACGAGCAGTACTTC. Translated: CAWVTSGSYEQYF. This chain joins TRBV30 and TRBJ2-7; TRBD2 matches at 10 bases. The CDR3 runs to 13 residues. The J segment lost 1 base and the V segment lost 5 bases, leaving 2 bases of the junction unmatched. The germline V gene encodes CDR1 GTSNPN and CDR2 SVGIG (reference sequence).